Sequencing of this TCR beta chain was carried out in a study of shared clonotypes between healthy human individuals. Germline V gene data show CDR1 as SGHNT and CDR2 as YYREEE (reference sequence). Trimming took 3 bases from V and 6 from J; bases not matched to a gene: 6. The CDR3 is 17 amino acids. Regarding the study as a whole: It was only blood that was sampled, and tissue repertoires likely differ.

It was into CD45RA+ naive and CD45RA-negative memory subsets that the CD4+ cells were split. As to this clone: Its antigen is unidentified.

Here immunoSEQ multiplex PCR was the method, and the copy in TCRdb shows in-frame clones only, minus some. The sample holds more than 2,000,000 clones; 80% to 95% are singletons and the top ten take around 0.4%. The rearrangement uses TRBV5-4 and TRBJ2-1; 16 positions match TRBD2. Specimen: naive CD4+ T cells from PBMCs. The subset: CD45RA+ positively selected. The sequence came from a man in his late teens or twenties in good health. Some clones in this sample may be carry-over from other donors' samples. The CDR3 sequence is CASSSGGLAGGTNEQFF. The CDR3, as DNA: TGTGCCAGCAGCTCGGGGGGACTAGCGGGAGGGACCAATGAGCAGTTCTTC. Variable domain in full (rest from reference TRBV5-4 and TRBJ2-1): ETGVTQSPTHLIKTRGQQVTLRCSSQSGHNTVSWYQQALGQGPQFIFQYYREEENGRGNFPPRFSGLQFPNYSSELNVNALELDDSALYLCASSSGGLAGGTNEQFFGPGTRLTVL.